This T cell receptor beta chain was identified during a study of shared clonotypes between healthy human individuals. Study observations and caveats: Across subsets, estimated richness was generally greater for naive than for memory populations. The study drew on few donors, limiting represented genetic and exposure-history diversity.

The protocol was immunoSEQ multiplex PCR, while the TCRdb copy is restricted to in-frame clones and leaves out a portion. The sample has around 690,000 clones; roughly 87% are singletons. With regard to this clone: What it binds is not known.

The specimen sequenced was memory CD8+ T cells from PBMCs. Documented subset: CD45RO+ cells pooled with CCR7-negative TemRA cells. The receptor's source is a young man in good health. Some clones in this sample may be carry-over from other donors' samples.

CDR3 sequence (DNA): TGTGCCAGCAGCTTGGGATGGCGGGATAGGAACATTCAGTACTTC. Its translation is CASSLGWRDRNIQYF. This sequence joins TRBV5-6 and TRBJ2-4; maybe TRBD2 (6 bases). This CDR3 has 15 residues. Looked up from germline, CDR1 is SGHDT and CDR2 is YYEEEE. V shed 0 bases and J shed 7 bases, with 14 bases lying between them. The full variable domain, completed using reference TRBV5-6 and TRBJ2-4, is DAGVTQSPTHLIKTRGQQVTLRCSPKSGHDTVSWYQQALGQGPQFIFQYYEEEERQRGNFPDRFSGHQFPNYSSELNVNALLLGDSALYLCASSLGWRDRNIQYFGAGTRLSVL.